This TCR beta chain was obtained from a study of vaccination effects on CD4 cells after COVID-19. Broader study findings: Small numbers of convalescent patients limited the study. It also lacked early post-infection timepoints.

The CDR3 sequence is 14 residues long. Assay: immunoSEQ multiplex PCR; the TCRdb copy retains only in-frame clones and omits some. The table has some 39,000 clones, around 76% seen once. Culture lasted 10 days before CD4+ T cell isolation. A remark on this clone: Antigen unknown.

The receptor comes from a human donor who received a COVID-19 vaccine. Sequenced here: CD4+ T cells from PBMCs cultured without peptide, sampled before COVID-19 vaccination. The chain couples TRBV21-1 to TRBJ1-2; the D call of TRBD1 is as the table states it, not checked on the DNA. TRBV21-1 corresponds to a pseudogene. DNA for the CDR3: TGTGCCAGCAGACAGGGGGTACGACTCTATGGCTACACCTTC. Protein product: CASRQGVRLYGYTF.